The source of this T cell receptor (beta chain) is a study of blood T cell repertoires in COVID-19. CDR3 length: 14 amino acids. Germline loops: CDR1 SGDLS, CDR2 YYNGEE. V shed 1 base, J shed 6 bases, and the junction held 5 bases outside the gene matches. The data were produced by immunoSEQ multiplex PCR, yet TCRdb's version contains in-frame clones alone and is incomplete. The profile covers about 58,000 clones, with around 87% appearing a single time and about 13% taken by the ten largest. The chain joins TRBV9 to TRBJ2-3; 7 bases line up with TRBD2. Sequenced sample: peripheral blood. The receptor was derived from a man between 60 and 70 years old with active COVID-19. The CDR3 DNA reads as TGTGCCAGCAGCGTAAGACTAGCATCCGATACGCAGTATTTT. It yields the protein CASSVRLASDTQYF.